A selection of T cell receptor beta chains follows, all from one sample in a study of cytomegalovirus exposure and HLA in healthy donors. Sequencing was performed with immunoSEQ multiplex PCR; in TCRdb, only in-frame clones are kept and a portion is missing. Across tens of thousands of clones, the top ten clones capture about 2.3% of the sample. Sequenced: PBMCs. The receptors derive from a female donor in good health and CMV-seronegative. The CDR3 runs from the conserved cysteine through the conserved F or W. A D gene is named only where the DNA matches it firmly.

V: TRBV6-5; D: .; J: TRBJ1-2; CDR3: CASSYNGNYGYTF; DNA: TGTGCCAGCAGTTACAACGGGAACTATGGCTACACCTTC
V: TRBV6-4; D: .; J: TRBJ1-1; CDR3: CASRDTPMNTEAFF; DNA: TGTGCCAGCCGGGACACTCCCATGAACACTGAAGCTTTCTTT
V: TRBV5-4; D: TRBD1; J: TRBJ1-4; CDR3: CASSSGTANEKLFF; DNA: TGTGCCAGCAGTTCCGGGACAGCTAATGAAAAACTGTTTTTT
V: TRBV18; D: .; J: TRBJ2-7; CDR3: CASSPARGGVTYEQYF; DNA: TGTGCCAGCTCACCAGCCAGGGGAGGGGTTACCTACGAGCAGTACTTC
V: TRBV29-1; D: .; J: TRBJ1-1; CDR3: CSVASQGNTEAFF; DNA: TGCAGCGTTGCTTCACAGGGGAACACTGAAGCTTTCTTT
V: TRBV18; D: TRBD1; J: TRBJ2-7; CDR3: CASSRLGDSYEQYF; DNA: TGTGCCAGCTCACGACTGGGGGACAGCTACGAGCAGTACTTC
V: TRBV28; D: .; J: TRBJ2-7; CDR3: CASSLSRQNEQYF; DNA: TGTGCCAGCAGTTTAAGTCGACAGAACGAGCAGTACTTC
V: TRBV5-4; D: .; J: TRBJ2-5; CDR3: CASSAGPEETQYF; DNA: TGTGCCAGCAGCGCGGGACCCGAAGAGACCCAGTACTTC
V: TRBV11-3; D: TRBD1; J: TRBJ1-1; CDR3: CASRNDRATEAFF; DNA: TGTGCCAGCAGAAATGACAGGGCTACTGAAGCTTTCTTT
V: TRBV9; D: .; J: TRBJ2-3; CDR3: CASSAVTDTQYF; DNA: TGTGCCAGCAGTGCGGTCACAGATACGCAGTATTTT
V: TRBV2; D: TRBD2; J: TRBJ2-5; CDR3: CASSSTAGETQYF; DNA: TGTGCCAGCAGTTCGACAGCGGGGGAGACCCAGTACTTC
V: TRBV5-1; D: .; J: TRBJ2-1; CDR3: CASSRDSSSYNEQFF; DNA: TGCGCCAGCAGTCGGGACTCTAGCTCCTACAATGAGCAGTTCTTC
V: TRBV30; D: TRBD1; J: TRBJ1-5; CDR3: CAWSGGQGAHQPQHF; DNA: TGTGCCTGGAGTGGGGGACAGGGAGCCCATCAGCCCCAGCATTTT
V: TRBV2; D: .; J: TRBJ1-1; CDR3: CASSDRFGSGTEAFF; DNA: TGTGCCAGCAGTGATCGGTTCGGGTCGGGCACTGAAGCTTTCTTT
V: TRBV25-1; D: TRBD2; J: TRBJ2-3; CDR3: CASSDRGPAGPLTDTQYF; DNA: TGTGCCAGCAGTGACCGAGGCCCAGCGGGACCCCTCACAGATACGCAGTATTTT
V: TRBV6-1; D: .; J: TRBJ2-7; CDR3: CASSVFPPVTGLAYEQYF; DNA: TGTGCCAGCAGTGTATTTCCCCCTGTGACAGGACTTGCCTACGAGCAGTACTTC
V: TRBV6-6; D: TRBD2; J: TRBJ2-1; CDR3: CASSLTSGGPHEQFF; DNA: TGTGCCAGCAGCCTTACTAGCGGGGGGCCCCATGAGCAGTTCTTC
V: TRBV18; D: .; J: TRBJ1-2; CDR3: CASSPDSNYGYTF; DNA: TGTGCCAGCTCACCAGACAGTAACTATGGCTACACCTTC
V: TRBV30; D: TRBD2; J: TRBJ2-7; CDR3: CAWRGGRLDEQYF; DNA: TGTGCCTGGAGGGGCGGGAGGTTAGACGAGCAGTACTTC
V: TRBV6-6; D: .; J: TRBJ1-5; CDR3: CASTQVQGNQPQHF; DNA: TGTGCCAGCACCCAGGTGCAGGGGAATCAGCCCCAGCATTTT
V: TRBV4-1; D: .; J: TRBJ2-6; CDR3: CASSLNRAGANVLTF; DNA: TGCGCCAGCAGCCTAAACAGGGCCGGGGCCAACGTCCTGACTTTC
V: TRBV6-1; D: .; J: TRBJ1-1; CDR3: CASSEEIMNTEAFF; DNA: TGTGCCAGCAGTGAAGAAATCATGAACACTGAAGCTTTCTTT
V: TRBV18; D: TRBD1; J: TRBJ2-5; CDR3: CASSERQGETQYF; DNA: TGTGCCAGCTCAGAACGACAGGGGGAGACCCAGTACTTC
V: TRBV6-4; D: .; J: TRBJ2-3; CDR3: CASSDVEGGDTQYF; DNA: TGTGCCAGCAGTGACGTGGAGGGCGGGGATACGCAGTATTTT
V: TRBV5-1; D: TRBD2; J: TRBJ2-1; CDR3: CASSQTSGSWDEQFF; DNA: TGCGCCAGCAGCCAGACTAGCGGGAGCTGGGATGAGCAGTTCTTC
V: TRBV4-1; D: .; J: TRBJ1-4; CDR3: CASSQDDRGEKLFF; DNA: TGCGCCAGCAGCCAAGACGACCGGGGTGAAAAACTGTTTTTT
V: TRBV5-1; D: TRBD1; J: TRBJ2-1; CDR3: CASSPGTGVNNEQFF; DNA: TGCGCCAGCAGCCCAGGGACAGGGGTTAACAATGAGCAGTTCTTC
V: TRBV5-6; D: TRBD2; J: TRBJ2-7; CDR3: CASSWGDYSYEQYF; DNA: TGTGCCAGCAGCTGGGGGGACTACTCCTACGAGCAGTACTTC
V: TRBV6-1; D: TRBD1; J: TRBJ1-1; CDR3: CASSDVQGGTEAFF; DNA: TGTGCCAGCAGTGACGTACAGGGGGGGACTGAAGCTTTCTTT
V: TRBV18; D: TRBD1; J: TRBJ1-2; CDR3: CASSRTGEGDGYTF; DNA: TGTGCCAGCTCTAGGACAGGGGAAGGCGATGGCTACACCTTC
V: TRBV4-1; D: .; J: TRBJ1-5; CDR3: CASSQESGGKGQPQHF; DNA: TGCGCCAGCAGCCAAGAGTCGGGGGGCAAGGGGCAGCCCCAGCATTTT
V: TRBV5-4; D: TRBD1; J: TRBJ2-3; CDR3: CASSWGQGRGTQYF; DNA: TGTGCCAGCAGCTGGGGACAGGGTAGAGGTACGCAGTATTTT
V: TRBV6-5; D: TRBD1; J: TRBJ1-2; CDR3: CASSYGTGSNYGYTF; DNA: TGTGCCAGCAGCTACGGGACAGGATCAAACTATGGCTACACCTTC
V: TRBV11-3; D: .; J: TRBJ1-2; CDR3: CASSTRAYGYTF; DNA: TGTGCCAGCAGCACCCGAGCCTATGGCTACACCTTC
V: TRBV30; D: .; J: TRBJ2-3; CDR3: CAWSVGDIRTDTQYF; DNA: TGTGCCTGGAGTGTAGGGGACATTCGCACAGATACGCAGTATTTT
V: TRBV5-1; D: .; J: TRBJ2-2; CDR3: CASSLAGSGTGELFF; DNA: TGCGCCAGCAGCTTGGCAGGGTCGGGCACCGGGGAGCTGTTTTTT
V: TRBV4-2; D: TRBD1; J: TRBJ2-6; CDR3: CASSMTGSGANVLTF; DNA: TGTGCCAGCAGCATGACAGGGTCTGGGGCCAACGTCCTGACTTTC
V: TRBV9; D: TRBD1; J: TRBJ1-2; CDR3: CASSVDSGQFYGYTF; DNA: TGTGCCAGCAGCGTCGATTCGGGACAGTTCTATGGCTACACCTTC
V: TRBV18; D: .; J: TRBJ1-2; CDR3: CASSLIATRDTLMGDYGYTF; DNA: TGTGCCAGCTCACTCATAGCGACCCGGGACACATTAATGGGAGACTATGGCTACACCTTC
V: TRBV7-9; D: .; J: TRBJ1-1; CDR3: CASNTLGADEAFF; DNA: TGTGCCAGCAACACCCTAGGGGCAGATGAAGCTTTCTTT
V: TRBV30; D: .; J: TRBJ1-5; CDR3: CACDSKSNQPQHF; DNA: TGTGCCTGTGACAGTAAGAGCAATCAGCCCCAGCATTTT
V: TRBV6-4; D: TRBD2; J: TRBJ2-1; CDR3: CASSEDDSGGVVNEQFF; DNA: TGTGCCAGCAGTGAAGATGATAGCGGGGGGGTTGTCAATGAGCAGTTCTTC